This is a list of T cell receptor beta chains from one sample in a study of OX40 agonist ivuxolimab in advanced cancers. TCRdb's copy holds only in-frame clones and misses some; the assay was immunoSEQ multiplex PCR. The repertoire holds approximately 50,000 clones, with roughly nine tenths as singletons. Source: CD4+ or CD8+ T cells sorted from blood, taken in a trial of the OX40 agonist ivuxolimab. The receptors stem from an adult with an advanced solid tumor such as melanoma, head and neck, liver or kidney cancer. Each CDR3 is given with its conserved first and last residue. Expanded clones get a size class; other rows say once, few or many, or leave the size out.

TRBV4-1	.	TRBJ1-1	CASSLGGNTEAFF
TRBV10-3	.	TRBJ2-1	CAISESGAGGPPHEQFF
TRBV6-5	.	TRBJ2-7	CASSYSLAGTSYEQYF
TRBV5-1	.	TRBJ2-5	CASSATGEETQYF
TRBV29-1	.	TRBJ2-2	CSADLAGPDTGELFF
TRBV2	.	TRBJ2-7	CAGVWAYEQYF
TRBV7-8	once	TRBJ2-3	CASSSGGYTDTQYF
TRBV5-6	.	TRBJ2-7	CASSLHMDRASYEQYF
TRBV4-2	.	TRBJ1-5	CASSPRLDQPQHF
TRBV4-1	.	TRBJ2-1	CASSLLAGGRDEQFF
TRBV6-5	.	TRBJ1-1	CASRTGTGRVEAFF
TRBV6-1	.	TRBJ1-1	CASRPRQGGNTEAFF
TRBV4-1	.	TRBJ2-7	CASSLKGQGTYEQYF
TRBV9	.	TRBJ2-7	CASGAGTGGYEQYF
TRBV11-2	few	TRBJ2-3	CASSSPSGKGTDTQYF
TRBV7-6	.	TRBJ2-1	CASSSPGEVGYEQFF
TRBV6-5	.	TRBJ2-7	CASSPGGGEQYF
TRBV30	.	TRBJ2-2	CAWGTSSGELFF
TRBV10-3	.	TRBJ1-2	CAISGRGRNYGYTF
TRBV9	few	TRBJ1-1	CASSVRLNTEAFF
TRBV5-5	.	TRBJ2-7	CASSSPESEEQYF
TRBV13	.	TRBJ1-4	CASSSTLGGFSEKLFF
TRBV19	many	TRBJ2-7	CASSPTGWYEQYF
TRBV21-1	.	TRBJ1-2	CAMGGTEEGYGYTF
TRBV2	.	TRBJ1-3	CASIRTESSGNTIYF
TRBV7-2	.	TRBJ2-7	CASSLGQVGLYEQYF
TRBV6-6	few	TRBJ2-3	CASSYPGRSTDTQYF
TRBV19	.	TRBJ2-7	CASSGGTGPYEQYF
TRBV9	.	TRBJ2-1	CASSVGQGTDNEQFF
TRBV11-2	.	TRBJ1-3	CASSGQLSSAGNTIYF
TRBV9	.	TRBJ1-6	CASSVDGTGNSPLHF
TRBV4-2	.	TRBJ2-7	CASSPSRVSYEQYF
TRBV4-1	few	TRBJ2-7	CASSLSREGITYEQYF
TRBV4-3	once	TRBJ2-2	CASSQGPLRAGSITGELFF
TRBV19	.	TRBJ2-7	CASSLSTGVSYEQYF
TRBV7-9	.	TRBJ2-1	CASSLDSGTEIYNEQFF
TRBV5-4	.	TRBJ1-1	CASSPRGGTEAFF
TRBV5-5	.	TRBJ2-7	CASSLTRTGGFYEQYF